Listed here are 21 T cell receptor beta chains from one sample, sequenced in a study of control samples from healthy donors and cancer patients. Using immunoSEQ multiplex PCR, the repertoire was profiled, and TCRdb retains in-frame clones only, with some absent. The profile shows around 49,000 clones, 89% of them singletons. The sample was PBMCs. Every receptor here comes from a man aged 35-49 years with colorectal cancer.

This rearrangement joins TRBV4-3 to TRBJ1-4; D unclear. Trimming pared 2 bases from V and 4 bases from J, leaving 8 bases between. Germline V lookup: CDR1 LGHNA, CDR2 YSLEER. The CDR3 totals 14 residues. CDR3 bases: TGCGCCAGCAGCCAAAGGAGAATTAATGAAAAACTGTTTTTT. This sequence encodes CASSQRRINEKLFF.

V is TRBV2 and J is TRBJ2-2; D uncertain. Germline V gene lookup returns CDR1 SNHLY and CDR2 FYNNEI. CDR3 length: 14 amino acids. Trimming pared 7 bases from V and 1 base from J, leaving 10 bases between. CDR3 amino acids: CASTPELNTGELFF. CDR3 bases: TGTGCCAGCACACCTGAACTGAACACCGGGGAGCTGTTTTTT.

J is TRBJ2-7 and V is TRBV11-2; D gene uncertain. This CDR3 has 12 amino acids. Trimming took off 1 base at V and 9 bases at J, with 10 bases between the two ends. CDR1 and CDR2 from the germline V gene are SGHAT and FQNNGV. CDR3 coding DNA: TGTGCCAGCAGCTTAGGGCAGGTCACGCAGTACTTC. Residues: CASSLGQVTQYF.

This clone was counted once. The genes are TRBV9 and TRBJ1-1, with D possibly being TRBD1 (5 bases). This CDR3 has 15 amino acids. Germline CDR1 reads SGDLS; CDR2 reads YYNGEE. The germline V and J ends were trimmed by 4 bases and 4 bases, with 17 bases remaining between them. This CDR3 reads CASSPLGGVSTEAFF. DNA for the CDR3: TGTGCCAGCAGCCCCTTGGGGGGGGTGAGCACTGAAGCTTTCTTT.

V is TRBV5-1 and J is TRBJ2-3; 9 nucleotides match TRBD1. The V and J ends lost 3 bases and 3 bases, in that order; junction bases with no gene match: 11. Germline CDR1 is SGHRS and CDR2 is YFSETQ. This CDR3 has 17 residues. CDR3: CASSSLVGQGRTDTQYF. The CDR3 DNA reads TGCGCCAGCAGCTCGCTGGTGGGACAGGGTCGGACAGATACGCAGTATTTT.

The V and J genes are TRBV28 and TRBJ2-7, with D perhaps given as TRBD1 or TRBD2 (7 bases each). This CDR3 comprises 12 residues. Trimming removed 8 bases at V and 3 bases at J, with 11 bases between. Germline V lookup: CDR1 MDHEN, CDR2 SYDVKM. CDR3 protein: CASQGGGYEQYF. CDR3 bases: TGTGCCAGCCAGGGGGGGGGCTACGAGCAGTACTTC.

Points on this clone: The junction does not match germline at one end; this may be a read error. The J gene is TRBJ1-2, the V gene TRBV6-1; D unclear. This CDR3 has 10 residues. The germline V gene has CDR1 MNHNS and CDR2 SASEGT. For the CDR3, the DNA is TGTGCCAGCAGTGAGGGCCGCTCAGCCTTC. Its translation: CASSEGRSAF.

The genes are TRBV19 and TRBJ2-7, with 7 bases identical to TRBD1. The CDR3 has 13 amino acids. Germline values: CDR1 LNHDA, CDR2 SQIVND (reference sequence). J gave up 2 bases and V 4 bases, and 2 bases lay outside the gene matches. The CDR3 bases are TGTGCCAGTAGTAACAGGGGAACCTACGAGCAGTACTTC. This codes for CASSNRGTYEQYF.

CDR3 in amino acids: CASSYSIWMANEKLFF. The CDR3 coding sequence is TGTGCCAGCAGTTACTCGATCTGGATGGCTAATGAAAAACTGTTTTTT. V usage is TRBV6-5 and J usage is TRBJ1-4; D gene unclear. Trimming removed 0 bases at V and 3 bases at J, with 11 bases between. The V gene's germline CDR1 is MNHEY and CDR2 SVGAGI. This CDR3 region has 16 residues.

The chain is built from TRBV11-2 and TRBJ1-5; D possibly corresponds to TRBD1 (6 bases). The CDR3 totals 14 residues. The ends were cut back, 3 bases at V and 3 bases at J, with 9 bases in the middle. Germline-derived CDR1 and CDR2 are SGHAT and FQNNGV. CDR3 loop: CASSLDSPNQPQHF. The CDR3, as DNA: TGTGCCAGCAGCTTGGACAGTCCCAATCAGCCCCAGCATTTT.

The V call is TRBV14, the J call TRBJ2-1; 13 nucleotides match TRBD2. V lost 4 bases and J lost 12; bases outside the gene matches: 12. Germline CDR1 is SGHDN and CDR2 is FVKESK. The CDR3 runs 16 residues. CDR3 nucleotides: TGTGCCAGCAGCCGGGGACTAGCGGGACCCCATTTTGCGCAGTTCTTC. It yields the protein CASSRGLAGPHFAQFF.

The chain employs TRBV7-8 and TRBJ2-7; D is unclear. The CDR3 consists of 16 residues. Germline V gives CDR1 SGHVS, CDR2 FQNEAQ. Trimming took 4 bases from V and 4 from J, leaving 20 bases between them. The CDR3 DNA reads TGTGCCAGCAGCTCAACCATCCAGGCGTATGCTTACGAGCAGTACTTC. This encodes CASSSTIQAYAYEQYF.

The table lists this clone with a count of one. The chain has TRBV6-5 and TRBJ2-1, with D hard to call. Germline CDR1 reads MNHEY; CDR2 reads SVGAGI. This CDR3 region has 13 residues. Trimming removed 7 bases at V and 0 bases at J, with 7 bases between. The CDR3 region is CASKFDSYNEQFF. In DNA, the CDR3 is TGTGCCAGCAAATTCGACTCCTACAATGAGCAGTTCTTC.

Here the CDR3 DNA reads TGTGCCTGGAGTGTATCCGGAAGCACAGATACGCAGTATTTT. This encodes CAWSVSGSTDTQYF. The chain uses TRBV30 and TRBJ2-3; D unclear. Germline V gene data show CDR1 as GTSNPN and CDR2 as SVGIG (reference sequence). CDR3 length equals 14 residues. With 0 bases removed from V and 0 bases from J, the gap between germline ends came to 7 bases.

The chain recombines TRBV12-3 or TRBV12-4 with TRBJ1-1; D is unclear. The V gene lost 7 bases and the J gene lost 3 bases, with 12 bases spanning the gap. The CDR3 runs 13 residues. The CDR3 protein is CASKRSSDTEAFF. The CDR3 DNA sequence: TGTGCCAGCAAACGGTCCAGCGACACTGAAGCTTTCTTT.

The chain joins TRBV10-3 to TRBJ1-1; TRBD1 is a possible D gene (6 bases). The germline V gene has CDR1 ENHRY and CDR2 SYGVKD. The CDR3 runs 14 residues. V was trimmed by 0 bases and J by 1 base, leaving 6 bases between them. This CDR3 reads CAISESQGNTEAFF. As DNA, the CDR3 is TGTGCCATCAGTGAGTCACAGGGGAACACTGAAGCTTTCTTT.

The rearrangement links TRBV27 to TRBJ1-2; D is unresolved. The CDR3 is 15 amino acids. The germline V and J ends were trimmed by 3 bases and 1 base, with 12 bases remaining between them. Germline assignment: CDR1 MNHEY and CDR2 SMNVEV (reference sequence). DNA of the CDR3: TGTGCCAGCAGTTTTGTGGGAACCGGTAACTATGGCTACACCTTC. This gives the protein CASSFVGTGNYGYTF.

V is TRBV19 and J is TRBJ2-7; D tentatively reads TRBD1 or TRBD2 (5 bases each). Germline CDR1 is LNHDA and CDR2 is SQIVND (reference sequence). The CDR3 contains 13 residues. V was cut by 7 bases and J by 5 bases, with 15 bases left in between. The CDR3 protein is CASTSKGPNEQYF. The CDR3, as DNA: TGTGCCAGTACCTCGAAGGGACCGAACGAGCAGTACTTC.

The V and J genes are TRBV7-9 and TRBJ2-7; 11 nucleotides align to TRBD2. J was trimmed by 3 bases and V by 2 bases; bases with no gene match: 6. Germline values: CDR1 SEHNR, CDR2 FQNEAQ (reference sequence). The CDR3 sequence is 16 residues long. This CDR3 is CASSLITTSGSYEQYF. The CDR3 bases are TGTGCCAGCAGCTTAATAACCACTAGCGGGAGCTACGAGCAGTACTTC.

The rearrangement links TRBV11-3 to TRBJ2-7; D remains ambiguous. This CDR3 has 13 amino acids. Between the trimmed V and J ends, which lost 4 bases and 2 bases, there was a span of 9 bases. In germline, CDR1 is SGHNT, CDR2 YENEEA. The CDR3 DNA reads as TGTGCCAGCAGCTATAGATCAACCTACGAGCAGTACTTC. Protein product: CASSYRSTYEQYF.

The rearrangement uses TRBV12-5 and TRBJ1-5, with TRBD1 identical over 7 bases. The CDR3 consists of 15 residues. V lost 3 bases to trimming and J lost 4 bases; unmatched junction nucleotides: 6. Germline loops: CDR1 LGHNT, CDR2 FRNRAP. This CDR3 reads CASGLTGVGNQPQHF. CDR3 coding DNA: TGTGCTAGTGGTTTAACAGGGGTGGGAAATCAGCCCCAGCATTTT.